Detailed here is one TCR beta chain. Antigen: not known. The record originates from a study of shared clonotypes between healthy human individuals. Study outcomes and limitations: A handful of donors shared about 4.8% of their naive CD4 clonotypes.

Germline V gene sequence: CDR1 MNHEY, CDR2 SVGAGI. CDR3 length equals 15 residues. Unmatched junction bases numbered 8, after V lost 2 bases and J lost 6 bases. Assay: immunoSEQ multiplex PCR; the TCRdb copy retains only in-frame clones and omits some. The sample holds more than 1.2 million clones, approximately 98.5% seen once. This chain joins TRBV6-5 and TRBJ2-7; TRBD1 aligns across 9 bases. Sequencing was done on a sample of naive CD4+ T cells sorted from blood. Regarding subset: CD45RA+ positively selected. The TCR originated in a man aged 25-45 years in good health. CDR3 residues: CASSYVRTGAIEQYF. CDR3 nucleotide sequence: TGTGCCAGCAGTTACGTTCGGACAGGGGCCATCGAGCAGTACTTC.